Following are 26 T cell receptor beta chains from one sample sequenced in a study of blood T cell repertoires in COVID-19. Libraries were prepared by immunoSEQ multiplex PCR; TCRdb keeps only in-frame clonotypes and omits some of them. The sample includes just over 200,000 clones, about nine tenths of them seen just once. Input material: peripheral blood. The origin of the receptors is an elderly man with acute or convalescent COVID-19.

The rearrangement links TRBV7-6 to TRBJ1-3; a possible D gene is TRBD1 (6 bases). The ends were cut back, 0 bases at V and 0 bases at J, with 9 bases in the middle. This CDR3 has 16 amino acids. Germline assignment: CDR1 SGHVS and CDR2 FNYEAQ. CDR3 protein: CASSLAPGASGNTIYF. As DNA, the CDR3 is TGTGCCAGCAGCTTAGCCCCAGGGGCCTCTGGAAACACCATATATTTT.

The rearrangement links TRBV5-4 to TRBJ2-7; 7 nucleotides agree with TRBD2. CDR1 and CDR2 (germline): SGHNT, YYREEE (reference sequence). J was trimmed by 3 bases and V by 4 bases; bases with no gene match: 7. The CDR3 is 14 residues long. CDR3 in amino acids: CASSPGLDGYEQYF. In DNA form, the CDR3 reads TGTGCCAGCAGCCCTGGACTAGATGGCTACGAGCAGTACTTC.

V is TRBV6-5 and J is TRBJ2-2, with TRBD2 matching over 9 bases. Germline V lookup: CDR1 MNHEY, CDR2 SVGAGI. V was pared by 7 bases and J by 3 bases, with 3 bases of the junction left unmatched. The CDR3 consists of 14 residues. The chain's CDR3 is CASKTSGHTGELFF. CDR3 DNA sequence: TGTGCCAGCAAGACTAGCGGACACACCGGGGAGCTGTTTTTT.

This clone was found a few times. The chain has TRBV4-2 and TRBJ2-3; no clear D gene. The V end was cut by 0 bases, the J end by 4 bases, with 11 bases between. This CDR3 has 15 residues. Germline V lookup: CDR1 LGHNA, CDR2 YNFKEQ. The CDR3 region is CASSQEGPTPDTQYF. The DNA for the CDR3 is TGTGCCAGCAGCCAAGAGGGCCCGACGCCAGATACGCAGTATTTT.

In nucleotides, the CDR3 is TGTGCCAGCAGCTTAGCGGGAACAGGGACTAACTATGGCTACACCTTC. Protein product: CASSLAGTGTNYGYTF. The V gene is TRBV11-3, the J gene TRBJ1-2; tentatively, D is TRBD1 (6 bases). V gave up 1 base and J gave up 0 bases, with 12 bases separating them. The CDR3 has 16 amino acids. Germline lookup yields CDR1 SGHNT and CDR2 YENEEA. The entire variable domain, with the rest obtained from reference TRBV11-3 and TRBJ1-2, is as follows: EAGVVQSPRYKIIEKKQPVAFWCNPISGHNTLYWYLQNLGQGPELLIRYENEEAVDDSQLPKDRFSAERLKGVDSTLKIQPAELGDSAVYLCASSLAGTGTNYGYTFGSGTRLTVV.

This sequence joins TRBV29-1 and TRBJ2-1, with a possible D match to TRBD1 (6 bases). V was cut by 7 bases and J by 6 bases, with 16 bases left in between. This CDR3 has 13 residues. Germline V lookup: CDR1 SQVTM, CDR2 ANQGSEA. CDR3: CSAEGQTINEQFF. CDR3 in DNA: TGCAGCGCCGAGGGACAAACAATCAATGAGCAGTTCTTC.

The chain links TRBV24-1 to TRBJ1-5, with D unclear. CDR1 and CDR2 (germline): KGHDR, SFDVKD. Trimming took off 11 bases at V and 5 bases at J, with 15 bases between the two ends. CDR3 length: 13 amino acids. Here the CDR3 DNA reads TGTGCCATGAAAGAGGGTTTTTATCAGCCCCAGCATTTT. Its translation: CAMKEGFYQPQHF.

The J gene is TRBJ2-1, the V gene TRBV6-4; TRBD1 is a possible D gene (6 bases). CDR3 length: 16 amino acids. The germline V gene has CDR1 MRHNA and CDR2 SNTAGT. Trimming took 6 bases from V and 4 from J, leaving 19 bases between them. The CDR3 here is CASSVVPGQLYNEQFF. Here the CDR3 DNA reads TGTGCCAGCAGCGTAGTTCCGGGACAACTTTACAATGAGCAGTTCTTC.

V gene TRBV5-1 combines with J gene TRBJ2-7; tentative D call: TRBD1 (6 bases). Between the trimmed V and J ends, which lost 4 bases and 4 bases, there was a span of 15 bases. CDR3 size: 14 residues. Per the germline V gene, CDR1 is SGHRS and CDR2 is YFSETQ. The CDR3 protein is CASSPSPDRYEQYV. CDR3 bases: TGCGCCAGCAGCCCAAGCCCGGACAGATACGAGCAGTACGTC.

The chain links TRBV5-1 to TRBJ2-5, with 14 bases lining up with TRBD2. Germline CDR1 is SGHRS and CDR2 is YFSETQ. With V trimmed by 2 bases and J by 2 bases, 11 bases remained unmatched. The CDR3 sequence is 19 residues long. The DNA for the CDR3 is TGCGCCAGCAGCTTCACCCCGCCGGGACTAGCGGGAGTACAAGAGACCCAGTACTTC. The encoded protein is CASSFTPPGLAGVQETQYF.

The rearrangement joins TRBV7-3 to TRBJ2-2; TRBD1 aligns across 10 bases. Looked up from germline, CDR1 is SGHTA and CDR2 is FQGTGA. V was pared by 5 bases and J by 2 bases, with 8 bases of the junction left unmatched. CDR3 length equals 17 residues. CDR3 region: CASSAPTGGGNTGELFF. In DNA form, the CDR3 reads TGTGCCAGCAGCGCCCCGACAGGGGGCGGTAACACCGGGGAGCTGTTTTTT.

The chain uses TRBV7-2 and TRBJ2-5; 7 positions match TRBD2. In germline, CDR1 is SGHTA, CDR2 FQGNSA. Trimming took 6 bases from V and 2 from J; bases not matched to a gene: 9. The CDR3 runs to 15 residues. The CDR3 nucleotides read TGTGCCAGCAGTTTTTTCTGGGGGGGGCAAGAGACCCAGTACTTC. It encodes CASSFFWGGQETQYF.

The chain uses TRBV5-1 and TRBJ1-4; tentative D call: TRBD1 (5 bases). This CDR3 contains 15 residues. Germline-derived CDR1 and CDR2 are SGHRS and YFSETQ. V dropped 1 base and J dropped 0 bases, with 7 bases sitting between them. The CDR3 region has the DNA TGCGCCAGCAGCTTGCAGGGAACAACTAATGAAAAACTGTTTTTT. Protein sequence: CASSLQGTTNEKLFF.

This clone was observed a few times. V is TRBV7-3 and J is TRBJ1-1, with D possibly being TRBD1 (5 bases). V was trimmed by 7 bases and J by 5 bases, leaving 14 bases between them. Germline loops: CDR1 SGHTA, CDR2 FQGTGA. The CDR3 runs to 13 residues. The CDR3 is CASKAARGTEAFF. The CDR3 DNA is TGTGCCAGCAAGGCGGCACGGGGGACTGAAGCTTTCTTT. The whole variable domain, remainder taken from reference TRBV7-3 and TRBJ1-1, is GAGVSQTPSNKVTEKGKYVELRCDPISGHTALYWYRQSLGQGPEFLIYFQGTGAADDSGLPNDRFFAVRPEGSVSTLKIQRTERGDSAVYLCASKAARGTEAFFGQGTRLTVV.

V usage is TRBV5-6 and J usage is TRBJ1-5; D is possibly TRBD1 (6 bases). The germline gives CDR1 SGHDT, CDR2 YYEEEE. V was cut by 1 base and J by 3 bases, with 11 bases left in between. This CDR3 region has 15 residues. CDR3 nucleotides: TGTGCCAGCAGCTTGAGGGGGGGGGTCAATCAGCCCCAGCATTTT. This sequence encodes CASSLRGGVNQPQHF.

This clone showed up just a few times. The chain combines TRBV19 with TRBJ2-7, with 14 bases lining up with TRBD2. Germline values: CDR1 LNHDA, CDR2 SQIVND (reference sequence). The J segment lost 5 bases and the V segment lost 2 bases, leaving 14 bases of the junction unmatched. CDR3 length equals 19 residues. The CDR3 spells CASSIRGLAGVSARDEQYF. As DNA, the CDR3 is TGTGCCAGTAGTATAAGGGGACTAGCGGGAGTTTCGGCAAGGGACGAGCAGTACTTC.

This rearrangement joins TRBV2 to TRBJ1-1; TRBD1 matches 9 bases. V shed 3 bases and J 8 bases; nucleotides not matched to a gene: 13. The CDR3 totals 16 residues. The germline V gene has CDR1 SNHLY and CDR2 FYNNEI. The CDR3 protein is CASSDGTGSLSREAFF. For the CDR3, the DNA is TGTGCCAGCAGTGACGGGACAGGGAGTTTGAGTAGGGAAGCTTTCTTT.

The rearrangement joins TRBV5-6 to TRBJ2-3, with 9 bases lining up with TRBD2. J gave up 6 bases and V 3 bases, and 17 bases lay outside the gene matches. The CDR3 has 18 amino acids. CDR1 and CDR2 (germline): SGHDT, YYEEEE. CDR3 protein: CASSSMKSLAGLRDTQYF. In nucleotides, the CDR3 is TGTGCCAGCAGCTCAATGAAGTCACTAGCGGGCCTCCGGGATACGCAGTATTTT.

The CDR3 sequence: CASSRGTSGNEQFF. The CDR3 nucleotides read TGTGCCAGCAGCCGGGGGACTAGCGGGAATGAGCAGTTCTTC. V usage is TRBV7-3 and J usage is TRBJ2-1, with 12 bases matching TRBD2. Germline CDR1 reads SGHTA; CDR2 reads FQGTGA. The V and J ends lost 5 bases and 7 bases, in that order; junction bases with no gene match: 3. CDR3 size: 14 residues.

This chain joins TRBV28 and TRBJ2-4; weak D call: TRBD1 (6 bases). Trimming took 8 bases from V and 0 from J, leaving 20 bases between them. The CDR3 is 17 residues long. CDR1 is MDHEN, CDR2 SYDVKM, per germline. Here the CDR3 DNA reads TGTGCCAGCCGCGCACAATCAACAGGGATAGCCAAAAACATTCAGTACTTC. It specifies CASRAQSTGIAKNIQYF.

This clone was observed a single time. This chain uses TRBV7-9 with TRBJ2-1; TRBD2 agrees at 7 bases. The germline gives CDR1 SEHNR, CDR2 FQNEAQ (reference sequence). The length of the CDR3 is 14 residues. V was clipped by 1 base and J by 8 bases; unmatched bases: 5. DNA of the CDR3: TGTGCCAGCAGCTTAGAGGGGAGGGGCCATGAGCAGTTCTTC. This translates into CASSLEGRGHEQFF.

V gene TRBV7-3 combines with J gene TRBJ2-1, with TRBD2 as a possible D gene (6 bases). CDR1 and CDR2 (germline): SGHTA, FQGTGA. V lost 2 bases, J lost 7 bases, and 21 bases lay in between. This CDR3 has 17 residues. The CDR3: CASSLLGLAGSGNEQFF. The DNA of the CDR3 is TGTGCCAGCAGCTTACTCGGTCTAGCAGGGAGCGGGAATGAGCAGTTCTTC.

The V call is TRBV2, the J call TRBJ2-5; 12 bases align to TRBD2. This CDR3 spans 15 amino acids. CDR1 and CDR2 from the germline V gene are SNHLY and FYNNEI. The V and J ends lost 3 bases and 4 bases, in that order; junction bases with no gene match: 3. The CDR3 region has the DNA TGTGCCAGCAGTGATACGGGACTAGCGGGAGAGACCCAGTACTTC. Its translation: CASSDTGLAGETQYF.

CDR3 region: CASSQDTQRHQAKNIQYF. The DNA of the CDR3 is TGCGCCAGCAGCCAAGATACCCAGCGGCATCAAGCCAAAAACATTCAGTACTTC. The chain is built from TRBV4-3 and TRBJ2-4; D is possibly TRBD2 (5 bases). CDR1 and CDR2 from the germline V gene are LGHNA and YSLEER. Trimming removed 0 bases at V and 0 bases at J, with 15 bases between. The CDR3 runs 18 residues.

This clone has just a few counts. V gene TRBV11-3 combines with J gene TRBJ2-2, with 9 bases aligning to TRBD1. After removal of 5 bases from V and 4 bases from J, the junction contained 8 bases not matched to a gene. This CDR3 comprises 16 residues. Germline-derived CDR1 and CDR2 are SGHNT and YENEEA. The CDR3 loop is CASSHGTGWSTGELFF. The CDR3 nucleotides read TGTGCCAGCAGCCACGGGACAGGGTGGAGCACCGGGGAGCTGTTTTTT.

The chain links TRBV7-3 to TRBJ2-2; D not resolved. The CDR3 consists of 13 residues. Trimming left V 2 bases short and J 6 bases short, with 7 bases between. CDR1 and CDR2 from the germline V gene are SGHTA and FQGTGA. The CDR3 loop is CASSLASSGELFF. CDR3 DNA sequence: TGTGCCAGCAGCTTAGCGAGCTCCGGGGAGCTGTTTTTT. The entire variable domain, with the rest obtained from reference TRBV7-3 and TRBJ2-2, is as follows: GAGVSQTPSNKVTEKGKYVELRCDPISGHTALYWYRQSLGQGPEFLIYFQGTGAADDSGLPNDRFFAVRPEGSVSTLKIQRTERGDSAVYLCASSLASSGELFFGEGSRLTVL.